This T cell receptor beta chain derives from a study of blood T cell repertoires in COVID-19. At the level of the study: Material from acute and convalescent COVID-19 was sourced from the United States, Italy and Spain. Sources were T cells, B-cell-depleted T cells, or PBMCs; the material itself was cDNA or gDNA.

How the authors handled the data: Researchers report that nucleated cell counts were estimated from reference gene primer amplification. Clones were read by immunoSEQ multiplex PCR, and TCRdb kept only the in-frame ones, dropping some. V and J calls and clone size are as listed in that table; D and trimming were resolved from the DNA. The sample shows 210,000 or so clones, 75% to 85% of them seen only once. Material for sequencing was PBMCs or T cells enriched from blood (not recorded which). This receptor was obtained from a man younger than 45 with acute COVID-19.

CDR3 coding DNA: TGTGCCAGCAGCTTAGTCCAGGGGGCGAGCGGGGAGCTGTTTTTT. Protein: CASSLVQGASGELFF. V gene TRBV11-2 combines with J gene TRBJ2-2; 8 nucleotides align to TRBD1. This CDR3 is 15 amino acids long. The germline CDR1 and CDR2 sequences are SGHAT and FQNNGV. The trim removed 1 base at V and 7 bases at J, leaving 5 bases unmatched.